A single sample is the source of the 31 T cell receptor beta chains below, sequenced in a study of monozygotic twins with inflammatory bowel disease. TCRdb reprocessed the 5' RACE reads and reports one entry per CDR3 protein, with no DNA. This sample contains tens of thousands of distinct CDR3 sequences. The sequencing input was blood. The receptors here all came from a human donor with ulcerative colitis or Crohn's disease, or a healthy co-twin of an affected twin (not recorded which).

The rearrangement links TRBV20-1 to TRBJ2-7; the TRBD2 assignment by TCRdb is unverifiable without DNA. The CDR3 is 16 amino acids. In germline, CDR1 is DFQATT, CDR2 SNEGSKA (reference sequence). CDR3 sequence: CSAPGLAGASSYEQYF.

The chain is built from TRBV9 and TRBJ2-5; the D call from TCRdb, TRBD2, cannot be confirmed without DNA. The CDR3 extends over 15 amino acids. Per germline, CDR1 SGDLS and CDR2 YYNGEE. CDR3: CASSVGTSFRETQYF.

The chain combines TRBV7-3 with TRBJ1-6; as DNA is missing, the TRBD1 call by TCRdb cannot be tested. The CDR3 is 14 amino acids. Germline V CDR1 and CDR2: SGHTA, FQGTGA. The CDR3: CASSPGPGGSPLHF.

The rearrangement joins TRBV9 to TRBJ1-5; lacking DNA, the TRBD1 call made by TCRdb goes unchecked. Germline V lookup: CDR1 SGDLS, CDR2 YYNGEE. This CDR3 is built from 17 residues. The CDR3 sequence is CASSDLTGSYSNQPQHF.

The genes are TRBV12-3 or TRBV12-4 and TRBJ1-5; with no DNA, the TCRdb D assignment of TRBD1 cannot be verified. CDR3 length equals 15 residues. CDR3 in amino acids: CASSWDRVGNQPQHF.

The V gene is TRBV20-1, the J gene TRBJ1-2; TCRdb's D call, TRBD1, is unchecked because there is no DNA. The CDR3 length is 12 residues. CDR1 is DFQATT and CDR2 is SNEGSKA in the germline V gene (reference sequence). The CDR3 loop reads CSATGTGNGYTF.

This rearrangement joins TRBV5-1 to TRBJ2-1; lacking DNA, the TRBD1 call made by TCRdb goes unchecked. Germline V gene data show CDR1 as SGHRS and CDR2 as YFSETQ. CDR3 size: 15 residues. The chain's CDR3 is CASSLVTGGGREQFF.

The chain joins TRBV11-2 to TRBJ2-5; TCRdb's D call of TRBD2 is untestable without DNA. Looked up from germline, CDR1 is SGHAT and CDR2 is FQNNGV. The CDR3 runs to 15 residues. CDR3 sequence: CASRQPGLPQETQYF.

The J gene is TRBJ2-3, the V gene TRBV10-3; the D call from TCRdb, TRBD1, cannot be confirmed without DNA. This CDR3 comprises 13 residues. CDR1 and CDR2 (germline): ENHRY, SYGVKD. Here the CDR3 reads CAISAGGTDTQYF.

This chain's CDR3 is CASSFQGAGQPQHF. The chain recombines TRBV12-3 or TRBV12-4 with TRBJ1-5; there is no DNA to check the TCRdb D call of TRBD1. The CDR3 totals 14 residues.

The CDR3 spells CSPTGNTGELFF. The chain employs TRBV29-1 and TRBJ2-2; no DNA is available, so the TRBD1 call from TCRdb remains unchecked. Germline V CDR1 and CDR2: SQVTM, ANQGSEA. CDR3 length equals 12 residues.

V gene TRBV6-1 combines with J gene TRBJ1-5; checking the TCRdb D call of TRBD1 is not possible without DNA. CDR3 size: 16 residues. Looked up from germline, CDR1 is MNHNS and CDR2 is SASEGT. CDR3 loop: CASSEHRAYSNQPQHF.

This chain's CDR3 is CASSLTGGTGQPQHF. The chain links TRBV5-1 to TRBJ1-5; without DNA, the TCRdb call of TRBD1 cannot be checked. Germline V gene lookup returns CDR1 SGHRS and CDR2 YFSETQ. The CDR3 extends over 15 amino acids.

The chain couples TRBV3-1 to TRBJ2-5; as DNA is missing, the TRBD1 call by TCRdb cannot be tested. The germline V gene encodes CDR1 LGHDT and CDR2 YNNKEL (reference sequence). The CDR3 consists of 16 residues. The CDR3 sequence: CASSSQWTGGQETQYF.

The CDR3 protein is CASSATGNQPQHF. This chain connects TRBV10-2 to TRBJ1-5; TCRdb designates TRBD1, a call that cannot be tested without DNA. The CDR3 sequence is 13 residues long. In germline, CDR1 is WSHSY, CDR2 SAAADI.

The genes are TRBV4-2 and TRBJ1-4. This CDR3 spans 14 amino acids. Looked up from germline, CDR1 is LGHNA and CDR2 is YNFKEQ. The CDR3 sequence is CASSPDGRNEKLFF.

This rearrangement joins TRBV15 to TRBJ1-6. In germline, CDR1 is LNHNV, CDR2 YYDKDF (reference sequence). This CDR3 contains 13 residues. CDR3 loop: CATSREGDSPLHF.

The V and J genes are TRBV7-2 and TRBJ2-7; TCRdb lists TRBD1, though no DNA is available to test this call. Germline lookup yields CDR1 SGHTA and CDR2 FQGNSA. The CDR3 runs 14 residues. Here the CDR3 reads CASSLGQGWYEQYF.

The J gene is TRBJ2-3, the V gene TRBV9; with no DNA, the TCRdb D assignment of TRBD2 cannot be verified. The CDR3 has 16 amino acids. CDR1 and CDR2 (germline): SGDLS, YYNGEE. The CDR3 region is CASSVRAGAATDTQYF.

The chain has TRBV9 and TRBJ1-6; TCRdb's assignment of TRBD1 cannot be checked, as there is no DNA. In germline, CDR1 is SGDLS, CDR2 YYNGEE. The CDR3 runs 14 residues. CDR3 loop: CASSVGTVNSPLHF.

The chain is built from TRBV11-1 and TRBJ2-3; TCRdb designates TRBD2, a call that cannot be tested without DNA. Germline V lookup: CDR1 SGHAT, CDR2 FQDESV (reference sequence). The CDR3 has 20 residues. CDR3 residues: CASSPGTSGGPETSTDTQYF.

The V call is TRBV20-1, the J call TRBJ2-3; with no DNA, the TCRdb D assignment of TRBD2 cannot be verified. This CDR3 has 15 residues. In germline, CDR1 is DFQATT, CDR2 SNEGSKA (reference sequence). The CDR3 sequence is CSAREAAGGTDTQYF.

The chain uses TRBV9 and TRBJ1-2. Germline assignment: CDR1 SGDLS and CDR2 YYNGEE. The length of the CDR3 is 13 residues. CDR3 in amino acids: CASSVDTSYGYTF.

The chain combines TRBV6-5 with TRBJ2-7; the D gene TCRdb calls, TRBD1, cannot be checked with no DNA. This CDR3 region has 15 residues. Germline CDR1 is MNHEY and CDR2 is SVGAGI. CDR3 sequence reads: CASSYRDRGHYEQYF.

The chain employs TRBV5-1 and TRBJ1-1. CDR1 SGHRS and CDR2 YFSETQ come from the germline V gene. The CDR3 contains 13 residues. The CDR3 sequence is CASSSIQNTEAFF. The full variable domain, with the rest looked up from reference TRBV5-1 and TRBJ1-1, is KAGVTQTPRYLIKTRGQQVTLSCSPISGHRSVSWYQQTPGQGLQFLFEYFSETQRNKGNFPGRFSGRQFSNSRSEMNVSTLELGDSALYLCASSSIQNTEAFFGQGTRLTVV.

The rearrangement joins TRBV29-1 to TRBJ2-7; TCRdb indicates TRBD1, and absent DNA this call remains unverified. The germline V gene encodes CDR1 SQVTM and CDR2 ANQGSEA. This CDR3 has 14 residues. The CDR3 loop reads CSVAQYRDRDEQYF.

CDR3 in amino acids: CASSPQGTINEKLFF. The genes are TRBV27 and TRBJ1-4; without DNA, the TCRdb call of TRBD1 cannot be checked. The CDR3 is made up of 15 amino acids. Germline V lookup: CDR1 MNHEY, CDR2 SMNVEV (reference sequence).

This chain links TRBV20-1 with TRBJ1-2; absent DNA, TCRdb's TRBD1 call cannot be checked. There are 12 residues in the CDR3. Germline V lookup: CDR1 DFQATT, CDR2 SNEGSKA (reference sequence). CDR3 amino acids: CSAVGTDYGYTF.

The CDR3 region is CASSFRGDSRDTQYF. The chain combines TRBV11-2 with TRBJ2-3; TCRdb selects TRBD1, and the lack of DNA leaves this call unchecked. This CDR3 has 15 amino acids. Germline values: CDR1 SGHAT, CDR2 FQNNGV.

V is TRBV2 and J is TRBJ2-5. Germline V lookup: CDR1 SNHLY, CDR2 FYNNEI. The CDR3 covers 12 residues. CDR3 protein: CASSDSRETQYF.

The chain carries TRBV7-2 and TRBJ1-2; TCRdb designates TRBD1, a call that cannot be tested without DNA. Germline V gives CDR1 SGHTA, CDR2 FQGNSA. The CDR3 extends over 14 amino acids. This CDR3 reads CTSSPLRGSGGYTF.